Reported below is one TCR beta chain. Authors' analysis steps: From reference gene primer amplification, estimates of nucleated cell counts were derived. Data came from immunoSEQ multiplex PCR; TCRdb stores just in-frame clones and leaves some out. The V and J calls and clone size were taken over from that table, and D and trimming were inferred from the DNA. The table has 210,000 or so clones, about 87% seen once; the top ten hold less than 3%. This sample was taken from a study of blood T cell repertoires in COVID-19. The sample taken for sequencing was peripheral blood. This sequence was found in a man aged 25-45 years with COVID-19, enrolled during active disease.

The CDR3 is CASSQGRGTEAFF. The CDR3 bases are TGTGCCAGCAGTCAGGGGAGGGGCACTGAAGCTTTCTTT. This chain joins TRBV27 and TRBJ1-1, with D possibly matching TRBD1 (6 bases). The V end lost 5 bases, the J end lost 4 bases, and 11 bases lay between the germline ends. The CDR3 loop spans 13 amino acids. CDR1 is MNHEY, CDR2 SMNVEV, per germline (reference sequence).